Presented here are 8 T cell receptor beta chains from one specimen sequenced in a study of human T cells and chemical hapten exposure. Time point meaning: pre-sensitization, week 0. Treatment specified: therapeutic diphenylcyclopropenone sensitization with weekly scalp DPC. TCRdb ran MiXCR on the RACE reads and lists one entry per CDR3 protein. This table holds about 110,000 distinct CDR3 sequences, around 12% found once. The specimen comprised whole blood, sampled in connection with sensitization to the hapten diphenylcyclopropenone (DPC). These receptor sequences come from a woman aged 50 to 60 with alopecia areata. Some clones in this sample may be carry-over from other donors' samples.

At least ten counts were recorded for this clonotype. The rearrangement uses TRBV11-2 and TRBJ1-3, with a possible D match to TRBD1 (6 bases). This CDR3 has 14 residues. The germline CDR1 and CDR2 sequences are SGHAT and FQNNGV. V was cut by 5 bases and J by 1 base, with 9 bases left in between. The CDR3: CASSLQGSGNTIYF. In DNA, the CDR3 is TGTGCCAGCAGCCTCCAGGGGTCTGGAAACACCATATATTTT.

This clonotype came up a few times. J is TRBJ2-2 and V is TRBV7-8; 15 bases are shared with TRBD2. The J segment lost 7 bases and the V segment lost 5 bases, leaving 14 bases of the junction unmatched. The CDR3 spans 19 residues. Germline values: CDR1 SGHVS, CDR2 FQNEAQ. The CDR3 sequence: CASSQAGTSGRSRYGELFF. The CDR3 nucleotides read TGTGCCAGCAGCCAAGCCGGGACTAGCGGGAGGAGTCGGTACGGGGAGCTGTTTTTT.

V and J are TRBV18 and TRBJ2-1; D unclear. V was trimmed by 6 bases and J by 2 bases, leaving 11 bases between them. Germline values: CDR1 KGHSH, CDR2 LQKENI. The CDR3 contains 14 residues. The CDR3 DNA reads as TGTGCCAGCTCGTCATTTTCTACCTACAATGAGCAGTTCTTC. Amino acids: CASSSFSTYNEQFF. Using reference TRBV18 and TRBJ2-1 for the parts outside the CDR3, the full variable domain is NAGVMQNPRHLVRRRGQEARLRCSPMKGHSHVYWYRQLPEEGLKFMVYLQKENIIDESGMPKERFSAEFPKEGPSILRIQQVVRGDSAAYFCASSSFSTYNEQFFGPGTRLTVL.

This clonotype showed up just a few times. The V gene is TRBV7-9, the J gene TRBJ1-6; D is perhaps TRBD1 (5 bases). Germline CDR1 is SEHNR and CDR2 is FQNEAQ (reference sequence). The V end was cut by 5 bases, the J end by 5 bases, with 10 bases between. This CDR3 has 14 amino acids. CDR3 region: CASSPADNNSPLHF. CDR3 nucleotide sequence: TGTGCCAGCAGCCCAGCGGACAATAATTCACCCCTCCACTTT. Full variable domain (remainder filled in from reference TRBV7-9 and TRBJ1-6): DTGVSQNPRHKITKRGQNVTFRCDPISEHNRLYWYRQTLGQGPEFLTYFQNEAQLEKSRLLSDRFSAERPKGSFSTLEIQRTEQGDSAMYLCASSPADNNSPLHFGNGTRLTVT.

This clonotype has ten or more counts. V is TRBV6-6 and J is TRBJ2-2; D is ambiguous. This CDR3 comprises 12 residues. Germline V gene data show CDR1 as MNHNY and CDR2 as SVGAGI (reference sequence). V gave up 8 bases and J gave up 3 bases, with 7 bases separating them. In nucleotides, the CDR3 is TGTGCCAGCCTTATGTACACCGGGGAGCTGTTTTTT. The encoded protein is CASLMYTGELFF.

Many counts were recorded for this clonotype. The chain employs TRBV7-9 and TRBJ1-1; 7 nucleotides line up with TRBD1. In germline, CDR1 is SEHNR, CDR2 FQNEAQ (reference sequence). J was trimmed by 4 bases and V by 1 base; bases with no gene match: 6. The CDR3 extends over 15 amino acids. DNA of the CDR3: TGTGCCAGCAGCTTAGGTCGGACAGGTGGCACTGAAGCTTTCTTT. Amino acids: CASSLGRTGGTEAFF.

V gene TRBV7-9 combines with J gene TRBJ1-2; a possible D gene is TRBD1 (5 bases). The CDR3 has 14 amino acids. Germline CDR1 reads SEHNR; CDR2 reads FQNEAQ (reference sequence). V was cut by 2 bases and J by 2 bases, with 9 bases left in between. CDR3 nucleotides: TGTGCCAGCAGCTTAACGGACAAGAACTATGGCTACACCTTC. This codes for CASSLTDKNYGYTF.

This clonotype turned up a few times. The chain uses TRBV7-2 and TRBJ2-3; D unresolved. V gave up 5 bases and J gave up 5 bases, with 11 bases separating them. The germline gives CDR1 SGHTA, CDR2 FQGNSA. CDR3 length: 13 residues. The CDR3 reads CASSLTKGDTQYF. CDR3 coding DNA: TGTGCCAGCAGCCTAACTAAGGGAGATACGCAGTATTTT.